The rows below give T cell receptor beta chains drawn from one sample of a study of radiotherapy plus CTLA-4 blockade in lung cancer. TCRdb's copy holds only in-frame clones and misses some; the assay was immunoSEQ multiplex PCR. Here the sample spans about 84,000 clones, 72% being singletons. The material was peripheral blood, obtained from a patient treated with radiotherapy plus ipilimumab. These receptors originate from a human donor with non-small cell lung cancer that progressed on radiotherapy plus ipilimumab. Each CDR3 is given with its conserved first and last residue. A D gene is named only where the DNA matches it firmly. Size is stated for part of the rows, as once, few or many counts, or as a class when the clone is expanded.

D gene | clone size | J gene | V gene | CDR3 protein | CDR3 DNA
TRBD1 | - | TRBJ2-5 | TRBV4-1 | CASSQERGPGGLPGETQYF | TGCGCCAGCAGCCAAGAGAGGGGGCCAGGCGGCCTTCCCGGGGAGACCCAGTACTTC
- | few | TRBJ1-5 | TRBV5-1 | CASSLGGWNQPQHF | TGTGCCAGCAGCTTAGGGGGGTGGAATCAGCCCCAGCATTTT
TRBD1 | - | TRBJ1-1 | TRBV7-6 | CASSSGTGGPFEAFF | TGTGCCAGCAGCTCCGGGACAGGGGGCCCGTTTGAAGCTTTCTTT
- | - | TRBJ1-1 | TRBV4-2 | CASSQEVGREAFF | TGTGCCAGCAGCCAAGAGGTTGGGAGGGAAGCTTTCTTT
TRBD1 | - | TRBJ1-2 | TRBV2 | CASLPRTGSGYTF | TGTGCCAGCCTGCCTCGGACAGGGTCCGGCTACACCTTC
TRBD1 | - | TRBJ2-4 | TRBV28 | CASSSSKGQGLGLQYF | TGTGCCAGCAGTTCATCCAAGGGACAGGGGTTGGGACTTCAGTACTTC
- | - | TRBJ2-1 | TRBV30 | CAWSGVGSYNEQFF | TGTGCCTGGAGTGGGGTGGGTTCCTACAATGAGCAGTTCTTC
TRBD2 | few | TRBJ2-1 | TRBV19 | CASSTQGLAGGIYNEQFF | TGTGCCAGTAGTACCCAGGGACTAGCGGGAGGTATCTACAATGAGCAGTTCTTC
TRBD1 | - | TRBJ2-3 | TRBV7-3 | CASSADRVDTDTQYF | TGTGCCAGCAGCGCAGACAGGGTGGACACAGATACGCAGTATTTT
- | many | TRBJ1-1 | TRBV6-6 | CASRMNTEAFF | TGTGCCAGCAGGATGAACACTGAAGCTTTCTTT
- | - | TRBJ2-1 | TRBV7-6 | CASSPLGSSYNEQFF | TGTGCCAGCAGCCCCCTGGGTAGCTCCTACAATGAGCAGTTCTTC
- | - | TRBJ2-7 | TRBV28 | CASSLGQGLALSYEQYF | TGTGCCAGCAGTTTAGGGCAGGGGCTAGCACTTTCCTACGAGCAGTACTTC
- | once | TRBJ1-2 | TRBV28 | CASSSPGHLRINGYTF | TGTGCCAGCAGTTCTCCCGGACATCTGAGAATAAATGGCTACACCTTC
TRBD2 | - | TRBJ2-5 | TRBV10-2 | CASSDGTSVTRGETQYF | TGCGCCAGCAGTGACGGGACTAGCGTGACGCGGGGAGAGACCCAGTACTTC
TRBD1 | - | TRBJ2-3 | TRBV5-1 | CASGTGDLTDTQYF | TGCGCCAGTGGGACAGGGGATCTCACAGATACGCAGTATTTT
- | - | TRBJ2-3 | TRBV28 | CASSSNPSTQYF | TGTGCCAGCAGTTCCAACCCCAGTACGCAGTATTTT
- | few | TRBJ2-6 | TRBV30 | CAWSRDSGANVLTF | TGTGCCTGGAGCCGGGACTCTGGGGCCAACGTCCTGACTTTC
- | - | TRBJ2-1 | TRBV15 | CATSRDLGGHGEQFF | TGTGCCACCAGCAGAGATTTGGGGGGGCACGGTGAGCAGTTCTTC
TRBD1 | once | TRBJ1-6 | TRBV6-5 | CASSLTGGVDSPLHF | TGTGCCAGCAGTTTAACAGGGGGCGTTGATTCACCCCTCCACTTT
- | - | TRBJ2-5 | TRBV10-3 | CASRTSYGTQETQYF | TGTGCATCACGGACTTCTTACGGCACTCAAGAGACCCAGTACTTC
- | few | TRBJ1-6 | TRBV7-8 | CASSLANNSPLHF | TGTGCCAGCAGCTTAGCGAATAATTCACCCCTCCACTTT
- | - | TRBJ2-2 | TRBV6-1 | CASSVLERANTGELFF | TGTGCCAGCAGTGTCTTGGAGCGGGCTAACACCGGGGAGCTGTTTTTT
TRBD2 | - | TRBJ2-1 | TRBV9 | CASSVDPSGRAFEQFF | TGTGCCAGCAGCGTAGATCCCAGCGGGAGGGCCTTTGAGCAGTTCTTC
TRBD2 | few | TRBJ2-7 | TRBV4-1 | CASSPTGTSYEQYF | TGCGCCAGCAGCCCGACCGGGACTAGCTACGAGCAGTACTTC
- | once | TRBJ2-5 | TRBV7-8 | CASSLARRVETQYF | TGTGCCAGCAGCTTAGCACGCAGGGTCGAGACCCAGTACTTC
- | - | TRBJ2-1 | TRBV28 | CASSLYYNEQFF | TGTGCCAGCAGTTTATATTACAATGAGCAGTTCTTC
- | - | TRBJ1-1 | TRBV19 | CASSILANTEAFF | TGTGCCAGTAGTATCCTGGCGAACACTGAAGCTTTCTTT
- | - | TRBJ1-2 | TRBV2 | CANRTGARNGYTF | TGTGCCAACCGGACGGGGGCGCGAAATGGCTACACCTTC
- | - | TRBJ2-3 | TRBV7-9 | CASSLVSPDTTDTQYF | TGTGCCAGCAGCTTAGTATCCCCGGACACTACAGATACGCAGTATTTT
- | - | TRBJ2-2 | TRBV19 | CASSPFISGELFF | TGTGCCAGTAGTCCCTTCATTTCTGGGGAGCTGTTTTTT
- | - | TRBJ1-1 | TRBV6-6 | CASSYAENTEAFF | TGTGCCAGCAGTTACGCCGAGAACACTGAAGCTTTCTTT
- | - | TRBJ1-2 | TRBV4-3 | CASSQDVGTRRRGYTF | TGCGCCAGCAGCCAAGATGTCGGGACCAGGAGAAGAGGCTACACCTTC
- | once | TRBJ2-5 | TRBV28 | CASSPRRGGETQYF | TGTGCCAGCAGCCCCCGCCGTGGCGGGGAGACCCAGTACTTC
- | - | TRBJ2-1 | TRBV6-5 | CASVRDTYNEQFF | TGTGCCAGCGTCAGGGACACCTACAATGAGCAGTTCTTC
TRBD2 | - | TRBJ2-3 | TRBV29-1 | CSVEESTSGMGDTQYF | TGCAGCGTTGAAGAATCGACTAGCGGGATGGGAGATACGCAGTATTTT
- | - | TRBJ1-4 | TRBV19 | CASAGRSNEKLFF | TGTGCCAGCGCAGGGCGGTCTAATGAAAAACTGTTTTTT
- | - | TRBJ2-7 | TRBV21-1 | CASSAKRTRERDEQYF | TGTGCCAGCAGCGCGAAAAGAACGCGGGAGAGGGACGAGCAGTACTTC
- | - | TRBJ1-3 | TRBV6-5 | CASSGQSAGNTIYF | TGTGCCAGCAGTGGACAGTCAGCAGGAAACACCATATATTTT
TRBD1 | - | TRBJ2-1 | TRBV10-3 | CAISDSLGQTYNEQFF | TGTGCCATCAGTGATTCCTTGGGACAGACCTACAATGAGCAGTTCTTC
- | once | TRBJ2-7 | TRBV15 | CATLKGGSYEQYF | TGTGCCACCCTCAAGGGAGGTTCCTACGAGCAGTACTTC
- | - | TRBJ2-6 | TRBV10-2 | CASSEQGANVLTF | TGCGCCAGCAGTGAACAGGGGGCCAACGTCCTGACTTTC
TRBD2 | - | TRBJ2-2 | TRBV9 | CASSPTLTGLAGTSGELFF | TGTGCCAGCAGCCCCACCCTCACGGGGCTAGCGGGGACCAGCGGGGAGCTGTTTTTT
- | - | TRBJ1-1 | TRBV7-8 | CASSLLAGENTEAFF | TGTGCCAGCAGCTTACTGGCGGGTGAGAACACTGAAGCTTTCTTT
- | - | TRBJ2-3 | TRBV7-9 | CASSPEQQPTQYF | TGTGCCAGCAGCCCCGAGCAGCAGCCTACGCAGTATTTT
- | - | TRBJ2-7 | TRBV7-2 | CASSSSPNSYEQYF | TGTGCCAGCAGCTCCTCCCCAAACTCCTACGAGCAGTACTTC
TRBD2 | - | TRBJ2-5 | TRBV7-9 | CASGDSGNLGPQETQYF | TGTGCCAGCGGCGATAGCGGGAATCTGGGGCCGCAAGAGACCCAGTACTTC
- | once | TRBJ2-6 | TRBV19 | CASSMAALSGANVLTF | TGTGCCAGTAGTATGGCAGCTCTCTCTGGGGCCAACGTCCTGACTTTC
TRBD1 | - | TRBJ1-1 | TRBV5-1 | CASSVVGQGVRETEAFF | TGCGCCAGCAGCGTGGTGGGACAGGGGGTCCGTGAGACTGAAGCTTTCTTT
- | - | TRBJ2-2 | TRBV4-2 | CASSQELVETGELFF | TGTGCCAGCAGCCAAGAGTTGGTCGAAACCGGGGAGCTGTTTTTT
- | - | TRBJ1-5 | TRBV7-2 | CASSPNGGWEPQHF | TGTGCCAGCAGCCCCAACGGGGGTTGGGAGCCCCAGCATTTT